The 31 T cell receptor beta chains given below trace back to one sample, sequenced in a study of shared clonotypes between healthy human individuals (TCRdb year 2020). Library construction relied on the immunoSEQ multiplex PCR assay. TCRdb mirrors the immuneACCESS table, restricted to in-frame sequences. Some clones are absent from its copies; in checked studies, under half trace to an unresolved V gene, and the reason for the others is unknown. Counted in this sample were roughly 500,000 clones; roughly 77% of them appeared once. Approximately 13% of the sample is taken by the ten largest. The sample comprised PBMCs. These receptors originate from a woman between 40 and 50 years old in good health. Some clones in this sample may be carry-over from other donors' samples.

The rearrangement joins TRBV4-1 to TRBJ2-5; D possibly corresponds to TRBD1 (5 bases). The CDR3 totals 13 residues. Trimming took 5 bases from V and 5 from J, leaving 12 bases between them. Germline assignment: CDR1 MGHRA and CDR2 YSYEKL. CDR3 nucleotide sequence: TGCGCCAGCAGCGGGGCTAGTTTGGAGACCCAGTACTTC. It yields the protein CASSGASLETQYF.

This chain links TRBV15 with TRBJ1-2; 8 bases agree with TRBD1. Trimming at V came to 8 bases and at J to 6 bases, leaving 14 bases not matched to a gene. Germline V CDR1 and CDR2: LNHNV, YYDKDF (reference sequence). This CDR3 region has 15 residues. The CDR3 region is CATGGLQGVRDGYTF. The CDR3 region has the DNA TGTGCCACCGGAGGCCTACAGGGGGTGAGGGATGGCTACACCTTC.

This chain's CDR3 is CASNGGYGYTF. CDR3 DNA: TGTGCCAGCAATGGAGGGTATGGCTACACCTTC. The J gene is TRBJ1-2, the V gene TRBV6-4; D unclear. Between the trimmed V and J ends, which lost 7 bases and 5 bases, there was a span of 8 bases. This CDR3 has 11 amino acids. Germline CDR1 MRHNA, CDR2 SNTAGT.

This sequence joins TRBV7-2 and TRBJ2-7; 7 bases map to TRBD2. V was pared by 5 bases and J by 4 bases, with 11 bases of the junction left unmatched. Germline V lookup: CDR1 SGHTA, CDR2 FQGNSA. This CDR3 contains 15 residues. The chain's CDR3 is CASSLSGRAEYEQYF. The CDR3, as DNA: TGTGCCAGCAGCCTGTCGGGGAGGGCCGAGTACGAGCAGTACTTC.

Concerning this clone: Other nucleotide sequences in the sample specify the same CDR3. This rearrangement joins TRBV7-8 to TRBJ2-7; D not certain. V was trimmed by 1 base and J by 4 bases, leaving 8 bases between them. CDR3 size: 13 residues. Per germline, CDR1 SGHVS and CDR2 FQNEAQ. The CDR3: CASSLVRGYEQYF. The CDR3 DNA sequence: TGTGCCAGCAGCTTAGTGAGAGGATACGAGCAGTACTTC.

V and J are TRBV14 and TRBJ2-2, with D possibly matching TRBD2 (5 bases). Germline lookup yields CDR1 SGHDN and CDR2 FVKESK. Trimming removed 1 base from V and 6 bases from J, with 6 bases in between. This CDR3 region has 13 residues. This CDR3 reads CASSQGGAGELFF. CDR3 nucleotides: TGTGCCAGCAGCCAAGGGGGAGCCGGGGAGCTGTTTTTT.

The chain recombines TRBV6-5 with TRBJ2-1, with 11 bases identical to TRBD1. From germline, CDR1 is MNHEY and CDR2 SVGAGI. With 8 bases clipped from V and 8 bases from J, the junction kept 11 bases outside the gene matches. The CDR3 has 15 amino acids. The CDR3: CASGSLDRGHHEQFF. In nucleotides, the CDR3 is TGTGCCAGCGGGTCATTGGACAGGGGGCACCATGAGCAGTTCTTC.

The genes are TRBV7-9 and TRBJ2-1, with D maybe TRBD2 (6 bases). The CDR3 runs to 16 residues. The germline CDR1 and CDR2 sequences are SEHNR and FQNEAQ (reference sequence). The ends were cut back, 3 bases at V and 10 bases at J, with 22 bases in the middle. Here the CDR3 DNA reads TGTGCCAGCAGCTTGCCGGCAGCCGCCGGGGACTCGGAGCAGTTCTTC. Protein sequence: CASSLPAAAGDSEQFF.

This sequence joins TRBV7-2 and TRBJ2-7; 7 positions agree with TRBD2. The V segment lost 0 bases and the J segment 1 base; nucleotides outside the gene matches: 3. Germline V lookup: CDR1 SGHTA, CDR2 FQGNSA. The length of the CDR3 is 15 residues. The DNA for the CDR3 is TGTGCCAGCAGCTTAGCAGGACTAGTATCCTACGAGCAGTACTTC. It specifies CASSLAGLVSYEQYF.

This chain links TRBV29-1 with TRBJ2-1; TRBD2 aligns across 7 bases. Losses at the gene ends were 7 bases for V and 4 bases for J; bases not matched to a gene: 7. Looked up from germline, CDR1 is SQVTM and CDR2 is ANQGSEA. This CDR3 contains 13 residues. DNA of the CDR3: TGCAGCGCGAAGCGGGACGCTTACAATGAGCAGTTCTTC. Translating gives CSAKRDAYNEQFF.

The chain combines TRBV28 with TRBJ1-1; a possible D gene is TRBD1 (5 bases). Per the germline V gene, CDR1 is MDHEN and CDR2 is SYDVKM. V was cut by 5 bases and J by 8 bases, with 30 bases left in between. The CDR3 sequence is 18 residues long. The CDR3 DNA follows: TGTGCCAGCAGTCTGGCCACGGGACTCCGAGGTTTCGGGATAGAAGCTTTCTTT. Its protein is CASSLATGLRGFGIEAFF.

The CDR3 nucleotides read TGTGCCAGCAGCTTACTACCCGAGGGGGTTTACAATGAGCAGTTCTTC. Its translation: CASSLLPEGVYNEQFF. The rearrangement joins TRBV7-9 to TRBJ2-1; D may be TRBD1 (6 bases). The CDR3 covers 16 residues. Trimming took 2 bases from V and 4 from J, leaving 15 bases between them. The germline CDR1 and CDR2 sequences are SEHNR and FQNEAQ (reference sequence).

A remark on this clone: The junction departs from the called germline gene at one end, perhaps through a read error. This chain connects TRBV7-7 to TRBJ2-3; D gene ambiguous. CDR3 length: 12 residues. The V gene's germline CDR1 is SSHAT and CDR2 FNYEAQ (reference sequence). CDR3 DNA sequence: TGTGCTAGCAGCTTAGAACCCCCCATCGAGTATTTT. Translating it yields CASSLEPPIEYF.

This clone was recorded at least ten times. The gene calls are TRBV28 and TRBJ2-5; 9 nucleotides agree with TRBD1. The CDR3 is made up of 16 amino acids. Germline CDR1 is MDHEN and CDR2 is SYDVKM. V was clipped by 7 bases and J by 7 bases; unmatched bases: 16. The CDR3: CASKPDVGQGRGTQYF. In nucleotides, the CDR3 is TGTGCCAGCAAGCCGGACGTGGGACAGGGAAGGGGGACCCAGTACTTC.

This chain uses TRBV4-1 with TRBJ1-3, with 8 bases identical to TRBD1. Germline lookup yields CDR1 MGHRA and CDR2 YSYEKL. After removal of 1 base from V and 4 bases from J, the junction contained 9 bases not matched to a gene. CDR3 length: 17 residues. The CDR3 loop is CASSQGLRGPRGNTIYF. CDR3 bases: TGCGCCAGCAGCCAAGGGCTCAGGGGGCCGAGGGGAAACACCATATATTTT.

The chain uses TRBV30 and TRBJ1-2; no firm D call. CDR3 length: 11 amino acids. Per the germline V gene, CDR1 is GTSNPN and CDR2 is SVGIG (reference sequence). Trimming removed 4 bases from V and 4 bases from J, with 7 bases in between. Written as DNA, the CDR3 is TGTGCCTGGACGGACCGCTATGGCTACACCTTC. This sequence encodes CAWTDRYGYTF.

The chain employs TRBV30 and TRBJ2-7; 8 bases fit TRBD2. CDR1 is GTSNPN and CDR2 is SVGIG in the germline V gene (reference sequence). The CDR3 has 14 amino acids. With 3 bases clipped from V and 7 bases from J, the junction kept 11 bases outside the gene matches. The CDR3 nucleotides read TGTGCCTGGAGGTTTAGCGGGACTACGGGGGAGCAGTACTTC. Translation: CAWRFSGTTGEQYF.

The rearrangement joins TRBV7-9 to TRBJ2-7, with a possible D match to TRBD1 (6 bases). The V end lost 5 bases, the J end lost 5 bases, and 19 bases lay between the germline ends. This CDR3 spans 15 amino acids. Germline CDR1 SEHNR, CDR2 FQNEAQ (reference sequence). The chain's CDR3 is CASSRAGEQLDEQYF. CDR3 nucleotide sequence: TGTGCCAGCAGCCGCGCAGGGGAACAGCTCGACGAGCAGTACTTC.

This clone was detected only once. One base separates it from a far larger clone, so it is likely a read error. The chain carries TRBV2 and TRBJ2-1; no clear D gene. CDR1 and CDR2 (germline): SNHLY, FYNNEI. The CDR3 has 11 residues. V dropped 6 bases and J dropped 3 bases, with 3 bases sitting between them. The DNA of the CDR3 is TGTGCCAGCAGGTTCTACAATGAGCAGTTCTTC. Amino acids: CASRFYNEQFF.

J is TRBJ2-1 and V is TRBV4-1; D is possibly TRBD1 (6 bases). This CDR3 is built from 15 residues. V gave up 2 bases and J gave up 0 bases, with 8 bases separating them. Germline V gene data show CDR1 as MGHRA and CDR2 as YSYEKL. The CDR3 nucleotides read TGCGCCAGCAGCCAATTCAGGGGCTCCTACAATGAGCAGTTCTTC. Translated, it gives CASSQFRGSYNEQFF.

This clone has only one observation. The V call is TRBV28, the J call TRBJ2-3; 7 bases line up with TRBD2. V lost 5 bases to trimming and J lost 0 bases; unmatched junction nucleotides: 11. Per germline, CDR1 MDHEN and CDR2 SYDVKM. This CDR3 has 17 amino acids. CDR3 bases: TGTGCCAGCAGTCTCACTGTGGGTAGCGGGAGCACAGATACGCAGTATTTT. Amino acid sequence: CASSLTVGSGSTDTQYF. The full variable domain, in which reference TRBV28 and TRBJ2-3 provide the parts outside the CDR3, is DVKVTQSSRYLVKRTGEKVFLECVQDMDHENMFWYRQDPGLGLRLIYFSYDVKMKEKGDIPEGYSVSREKKERFSLILESASTNQTSMYLCASSLTVGSGSTDTQYFGPGTRLTVL.

V and J are TRBV7-2 and TRBJ2-2; 7 positions agree with TRBD2. CDR3 size: 17 residues. Germline CDR1 is SGHTA and CDR2 is FQGNSA. V gave up 1 base and J gave up 6 bases; unmatched junction bases: 11. The CDR3 sequence is CASSLVGGGRGSGELFF. CDR3 coding DNA: TGTGCCAGCAGCTTAGTTGGGGGAGGGCGTGGGTCCGGGGAGCTGTTTTTT.

This clone appeared many times. This chain links TRBV7-2 with TRBJ2-7, with a tentative D call TRBD2 (6 bases). Deletions cut 5 bases from V and 7 bases from J, with 9 bases between. CDR1 and CDR2 (germline): SGHTA, FQGNSA. This CDR3 spans 11 amino acids. CDR3 DNA sequence: TGTGCCAGCAGCCCCCGGGAGGAGCAGTACTTC. This codes for CASSPREEQYF.

This clone appeared a single time. J is TRBJ2-7 and V is TRBV28; 8 bases agree with TRBD2. Germline V lookup: CDR1 MDHEN, CDR2 SYDVKM. This CDR3 region has 14 residues. Trimming cost V 10 bases and J 1 base; bases outside gene matches: 9. The CDR3 DNA follows: TGTGCCACCCAAGCGGGAGCCCCATCCTACGAGCAGTACTTC. This encodes CATQAGAPSYEQYF. The whole variable domain, remainder taken from reference TRBV28 and TRBJ2-7, is DVKVTQSSRYLVKRTGEKVFLECVQDMDHENMFWYRQDPGLGLRLIYFSYDVKMKEKGDIPEGYSVSREKKERFSLILESASTNQTSMYLCATQAGAPSYEQYFGPGTRLTVT.

The chain combines TRBV27 with TRBJ1-2; a possible D gene is TRBD1 (6 bases). Trimming removed 3 bases at V and 6 bases at J, with 14 bases between. This CDR3 has 14 amino acids. Germline lookup yields CDR1 MNHEY and CDR2 SMNVEV (reference sequence). This CDR3 reads CASSLNREENGYTF. The DNA of the CDR3 is TGTGCCAGCAGTTTGAACAGGGAGGAGAATGGCTACACCTTC.

The chain uses TRBV4-3 and TRBJ1-1; D unresolved. With 0 bases removed from V and 4 bases from J, the gap between germline ends came to 18 bases. The CDR3 contains 17 residues. Germline V lookup: CDR1 LGHNA, CDR2 YSLEER. The CDR3 coding sequence is TGCGCCAGCAGCCAAGATCGGTCGCCTTTGGGAGGCACTGAAGCTTTCTTT. It is translated as CASSQDRSPLGGTEAFF.

Remarks on this clone: This clone may be a read error of a much larger clone one base away. The gene calls are TRBV9 and TRBJ2-3; D is uncertain. V lost 0 bases and J 3 bases, leaving 2 bases between the germline ends. The germline CDR1 and CDR2 sequences are SGDLS and YYNGEE. The CDR3 is made up of 12 amino acids. For the CDR3, the DNA is TGTGCCAGCAGCGTAGGGACAGATACGCAGTATTTT. Translating gives CASSVGTDTQYF.

The chain recombines TRBV5-1 with TRBJ2-3, with 7 bases fitting TRBD1. Trimming at V came to 5 bases and at J to 6 bases, leaving 9 bases not matched to a gene. The CDR3 is 14 residues long. CDR1 and CDR2 (germline): SGHRS, YFSETQ. The CDR3 DNA follows: TGCGCCAGCAGGGAGTCAGGGGGTAGGGATACGCAGTATTTT. Amino acid sequence: CASRESGGRDTQYF.

The chain recombines TRBV5-1 with TRBJ2-3; D remains ambiguous. V lost 4 bases to trimming and J lost 0 bases, with 15 bases between them. Germline lookup yields CDR1 SGHRS and CDR2 YFSETQ. The CDR3 is 16 residues long. The CDR3 DNA is TGCGCCAGCAGCGCCTCGGCCATGGGCAGCACAGATACGCAGTATTTT. This sequence encodes CASSASAMGSTDTQYF.

In its sample, this clone was seen a few times. The V call is TRBV5-4, the J call TRBJ2-7; no clear D. Germline V gene lookup returns CDR1 SGHNT and CDR2 YYREEE (reference sequence). The CDR3 sequence is 15 residues long. Trimming left V 4 bases short and J 1 base short, with 15 bases between. The CDR3 sequence: CASSPTPLGSYEQYF. The CDR3 region has the DNA TGTGCCAGCAGCCCGACTCCCCTGGGGTCCTACGAGCAGTACTTC.

The chain combines TRBV7-3 with TRBJ2-1; TRBD2 agrees at 11 bases. The trim removed 5 bases at V and 5 bases at J, leaving 8 bases unmatched. The germline V gene encodes CDR1 SGHTA and CDR2 FQGTGA. This CDR3 is built from 16 residues. DNA of the CDR3: TGTGCCAGCAGCCTGGGTAGCGGGAGGGAAGACAATGAGCAGTTCTTC. Translation: CASSLGSGREDNEQFF. Combining the CDR3 with reference TRBV7-3 and TRBJ2-1 gives the whole variable domain GAGVSQTPSNKVTEKGKYVELRCDPISGHTALYWYRQSLGQGPEFLIYFQGTGAADDSGLPNDRFFAVRPEGSVSTLKIQRTERGDSAVYLCASSLGSGREDNEQFFGPGTRLTVL.